Below are 29 T cell receptor beta chains sequenced from a single sample in a study of blood T cell repertoires in COVID-19. This table comes from immunoSEQ multiplex PCR, and its TCRdb copy is limited to in-frame clones, with some not included. The sample yields 100,000 or so clones, around nine tenths seen once. Sequencing input: peripheral blood. All receptors come from a man aged 50-60 years with active or convalescent COVID-19.

V gene TRBV28 combines with J gene TRBJ1-2, with D tentatively TRBD1 (6 bases). Germline V gene lookup returns CDR1 MDHEN and CDR2 SYDVKM. V lost 5 bases to trimming and J lost 2 bases, with 9 bases between them. CDR3 size: 13 residues. CDR3 sequence: CASSGQMNYGYTF. The CDR3 DNA reads TGTGCCAGCAGTGGACAGATGAACTATGGCTACACCTTC.

The chain recombines TRBV23-1 with TRBJ2-7; 8 bases map to TRBD1. TRBV23-1 is placed among ORFs of uncertain function. V gave up 0 bases and J gave up 5 bases; unmatched junction bases: 6. The CDR3 runs to 15 residues. The CDR3 reads CASSQSRTGRNEQYV. As DNA, the CDR3 is TGCGCCAGCAGTCAATCCAGGACAGGGAGAAACGAGCAGTACGTC.

The chain uses TRBV2 and TRBJ1-4, with unresolved D. CDR3 length: 15 residues. The V and J ends lost 7 bases and 3 bases respectively, with 15 bases between them. CDR1 SNHLY and CDR2 FYNNEI come from the germline V gene. The CDR3 is CASNTARSPNEKLFF. Written as DNA, the CDR3 is TGTGCCAGCAACACCGCGAGGAGTCCTAATGAAAAACTGTTTTTT. Full variable domain (remainder filled in from reference TRBV2 and TRBJ1-4): EPEVTQTPSHQVTQMGQEVILRCVPISNHLYFYWYRQILGQKVEFLVSFYNNEISEKSEIFDDQFSVERPDGSNFTLKIRSTKLEDSAMYFCASNTARSPNEKLFFGSGTQLSVL.

The chain employs TRBV6-5 and TRBJ2-5, with 7 bases that match TRBD1. The CDR3 totals 15 residues. The germline gives CDR1 MNHEY, CDR2 SVGAGI. V gave up 6 bases and J gave up 5 bases; unmatched junction bases: 12. CDR3 loop: CASRAAQGEWETQYF. The CDR3 DNA reads as TGTGCCAGCAGAGCTGCCCAGGGGGAGTGGGAGACCCAGTACTTC.

This chain links TRBV5-1 with TRBJ2-1; 7 bases fit TRBD1. This CDR3 has 16 amino acids. Germline assignment: CDR1 SGHRS and CDR2 YFSETQ. V gave up 0 bases and J gave up 0 bases; unmatched junction bases: 3. CDR3: CASSLDRGFSYNEQFF. CDR3 coding DNA: TGCGCCAGCAGCTTGGACAGGGGTTTCTCCTACAATGAGCAGTTCTTC.

As to this clone: The same CDR3 arises from other DNA sequences in this sample as well. This chain joins TRBV18 and TRBJ2-3; D ambiguous. The germline gives CDR1 KGHSH, CDR2 LQKENI. The CDR3 consists of 13 residues. V gave up 3 bases and J gave up 0 bases, with 4 bases separating them. DNA of the CDR3: TGTGCCAGCTCACCGAGTAGCACAGATACGCAGTATTTT. This gives the protein CASSPSSTDTQYF.

About this clone itself: At one of its ends the junction is not consistent with the germline gene, which may arise from a read error. V and J are TRBV2 and TRBJ1-5; tentative D call: TRBD1 (5 bases). The germline V gene has CDR1 SNHLY and CDR2 FYNNEI. The CDR3 spans 15 residues. This chain's CDR3 is CASREDSYSNQPQHF. Here the CDR3 DNA reads TGTGCCAGCAGGGAAGACAGCTATAGCAATCAGCCCCAGCATTTT.

This chain connects TRBV2 to TRBJ1-1; 7 nucleotides agree with TRBD1. The CDR3 is made up of 14 amino acids. The trim removed 6 bases at V and 4 bases at J, leaving 8 bases unmatched. Germline assignment: CDR1 SNHLY and CDR2 FYNNEI. The CDR3 coding sequence is TGTGCCAGCAGATCAGGGGGTCCCAGCACTGAAGCTTTCTTT. Amino acid sequence: CASRSGGPSTEAFF.

This rearrangement joins TRBV20-1 to TRBJ2-3; D is unresolved. Trimming pared 3 bases from V and 2 bases from J, leaving 12 bases between. Germline V CDR1 and CDR2: DFQATT, SNEGSKA (reference sequence). The CDR3 length is 14 residues. CDR3 sequence (DNA): TGCAGTGCTAGTGACACCCGAGTCACAGATACGCAGTATTTT. Its translation is CSASDTRVTDTQYF.

This CDR3 is CATSSRGLETQYF. The CDR3 nucleotides read TGTGCCACCAGCAGCAGGGGGCTGGAGACCCAGTACTTC. The chain joins TRBV15 to TRBJ2-5; TRBD1 matches 8 bases. V was clipped by 3 bases and J by 5 bases; unmatched bases: 2. The CDR3 consists of 13 residues. In germline, CDR1 is LNHNV, CDR2 YYDKDF (reference sequence).

The chain joins TRBV5-1 to TRBJ2-7, with D maybe TRBD1 (6 bases). CDR1 and CDR2 from the germline V gene are SGHRS and YFSETQ. V lost 4 bases and J lost 2, with 10 bases in between. The CDR3 length is 13 residues. CDR3 region: CASSAGQTYEQYF. For the CDR3, the DNA is TGCGCCAGCAGCGCAGGACAGACCTACGAGCAGTACTTC.

This clone has just a few counts. V gene TRBV10-3 combines with J gene TRBJ1-1; D possibly corresponds to TRBD1 (6 bases). Trimming removed 7 bases from V and 1 base from J, with 13 bases in between. Germline V gene lookup returns CDR1 ENHRY and CDR2 SYGVKD. The CDR3 is 14 amino acids. Here the CDR3 DNA reads TGTGCCATCACGGGGTCGACAGGGAACACTGAAGCTTTCTTT. Its protein product is CAITGSTGNTEAFF.

There are a few counts of this clone. The chain is built from TRBV29-1 and TRBJ2-6; TRBD1 might be the D (5 bases). V dropped 4 bases and J dropped 2 bases, with 9 bases sitting between them. The germline V gene has CDR1 SQVTM and CDR2 ANQGSEA. The CDR3 consists of 14 residues. The CDR3 bases are TGCAGCGTTGGGAAGGGGCCTGGGGCCAACGTCCTGACTTTC. Its protein is CSVGKGPGANVLTF.

This chain connects TRBV19 to TRBJ1-3; D is unclear. The CDR3 contains 16 residues. Between the trimmed V and J ends, which lost 2 bases and 0 bases, there was a span of 11 bases. Germline V lookup: CDR1 LNHDA, CDR2 SQIVND (reference sequence). The CDR3 here is CASSIRQRSSGNTIYF. As DNA, the CDR3 is TGTGCCAGTAGTATACGGCAGCGGAGCTCTGGAAACACCATATATTTT.

The chain uses TRBV10-3 and TRBJ1-1; 7 positions agree with TRBD1. The CDR3 consists of 14 residues. V gave up 5 bases and J gave up 1 base; unmatched junction bases: 4. From germline, CDR1 is ENHRY and CDR2 SYGVKD. This CDR3 is CAISMTGTNTEAFF. The CDR3 region has the DNA TGTGCCATCAGTATGACAGGGACGAACACTGAAGCTTTCTTT.

This clone occurred a few times. The rearrangement joins TRBV20-1 to TRBJ2-7; TRBD2 aligns across 8 bases. Germline loops: CDR1 DFQATT, CDR2 SNEGSKA (reference sequence). This CDR3 has 11 amino acids. After removal of 5 bases from V and 5 bases from J, the junction contained 2 bases not matched to a gene. The CDR3 here is CSARGGHEQYV. The CDR3 DNA is TGCAGTGCTCGGGGGGGCCACGAGCAGTACGTC.

This clone occurred once. The J gene is TRBJ2-2, the V gene TRBV7-9; no definite D call. The CDR3 has 14 amino acids. V lost 5 bases, J lost 1 base, and 8 bases lay in between. From germline, CDR1 is SEHNR and CDR2 FQNEAQ (reference sequence). In DNA, the CDR3 is TGTGCCAGCAGCCTCCTAGAGAACACCGGGGAGCTGTTTTTT. Its protein product is CASSLLENTGELFF. Complete variable domain (other parts from reference TRBV7-9 and TRBJ2-2): DTGVSQNPRHKITKRGQNVTFRCDPISEHNRLYWYRQTLGQGPEFLTYFQNEAQLEKSRLLSDRFSAERPKGSFSTLEIQRTEQGDSAMYLCASSLLENTGELFFGEGSRLTVL.

V is TRBV15 and J is TRBJ2-3, with D perhaps matching TRBD1 (6 bases). From germline, CDR1 is LNHNV and CDR2 YYDKDF (reference sequence). V lost 2 bases and J 0 bases, leaving 12 bases between the germline ends. The CDR3 has 16 amino acids. The CDR3 bases are TGTGCCACCAGCAGATACCGGGACACTAGCACAGATACGCAGTATTTT. It yields the protein CATSRYRDTSTDTQYF.

The CDR3: CASRTGQGLYGNQPQHF. CDR3 coding DNA: TGTGCCAGCAGGACGGGACAGGGGTTGTATGGCAATCAGCCCCAGCATTTT. This sequence joins TRBV11-2 and TRBJ1-5, with 10 bases aligning to TRBD1. This CDR3 contains 17 residues. V shed 6 bases and J 2 bases; nucleotides not matched to a gene: 10. Germline assignment: CDR1 SGHAT and CDR2 FQNNGV.

The genes are TRBV7-2 and TRBJ2-3, with 7 bases matching TRBD1. Trimming cost V 3 bases and J 6 bases; bases outside gene matches: 12. Germline CDR1 and CDR2: SGHTA and FQGNSA. This CDR3 spans 16 amino acids. This CDR3 reads CASSFLGKGAADTQYF. For the CDR3, the DNA is TGTGCCAGCAGCTTCCTGGGGAAGGGGGCGGCTGATACGCAGTATTTT.

The CDR3 spells CASSVENRGDTQYF. For the CDR3, the DNA is TGTGCCAGCAGCGTAGAGAACAGGGGAGATACGCAGTATTTT. The V and J genes are TRBV9 and TRBJ2-3, with 7 bases fitting TRBD1. This CDR3 has 14 amino acids. Germline-derived CDR1 and CDR2 are SGDLS and YYNGEE. The trim removed 0 bases at V and 5 bases at J, leaving 3 bases unmatched.

The chain is built from TRBV18 and TRBJ1-1; D remains unclear. This CDR3 has 16 amino acids. Between the trimmed V and J ends, which lost 2 bases and 2 bases, there was a span of 15 bases. The germline V gene has CDR1 KGHSH and CDR2 LQKENI. CDR3 bases: TGTGCCAGCTCACCATTAGCGGCGTCGTCAAACACTGAAGCTTTCTTT. As protein: CASSPLAASSNTEAFF.

The rearrangement joins TRBV6-5 to TRBJ1-3; D ambiguous. This CDR3 comprises 15 residues. The germline V gene encodes CDR1 MNHEY and CDR2 SVGAGI. V dropped 6 bases and J dropped 0 bases, with 12 bases sitting between them. CDR3 nucleotide sequence: TGTGCCAGCAGCTCTCAGGCCCGCTCTGGAAACACCATATATTTT. Protein: CASSSQARSGNTIYF.

The chain employs TRBV29-1 and TRBJ2-5; 11 bases align to TRBD1. Germline CDR1 SQVTM, CDR2 ANQGSEA. This CDR3 is built from 13 residues. J was trimmed by 5 bases and V by 7 bases; bases with no gene match: 6. The CDR3 loop reads CSAGQGATETQYF. CDR3 coding DNA: TGCAGCGCTGGACAGGGGGCGACGGAGACCCAGTACTTC.

This clone was counted only a few times. This sample also contains other DNA sequences that code for the same CDR3. The genes are TRBV7-2 and TRBJ2-7; weak D call: TRBD2 (7 bases). V was pared by 1 base and J by 2 bases, with 12 bases between. The CDR3 has 15 amino acids. Germline values: CDR1 SGHTA, CDR2 FQGNSA. The CDR3 nucleotides read TGTGCCAGCAGCTTAGTTGCGGGGGCCACCTACGAGCAGTACTTC. Encoded protein: CASSLVAGATYEQYF. Looking up the rest from reference TRBV7-2 and TRBJ2-7 gives the full variable domain: GAGVSQSPSNKVTEKGKDVELRCDPISGHTALYWYRQSLGQGLEFLIYFQGNSAPDKSGLPSDRFSAERTGGSVSTLTIQRTQQEDSAVYLCASSLVAGATYEQYFGPGTRLTVT.

The sample holds one count of this clone. The chain joins TRBV10-2 to TRBJ2-2; TRBD2 matches 10 bases. The CDR3 is made up of 14 amino acids. Germline-derived CDR1 and CDR2 are WSHSY and SAAADI. V shed 7 bases, J shed 4 bases, and the junction held 3 bases outside the gene matches. The CDR3 DNA follows: TGCGCCAGCAATCCTAGCGGGGGCACCGGGGAGCTGTTTTTT. It yields the protein CASNPSGGTGELFF.

The V call is TRBV27, the J call TRBJ1-2, with D possibly TRBD1 on 6 matching bases. The CDR3 is made up of 14 amino acids. Germline CDR1 and CDR2: MNHEY and SMNVEV (reference sequence). V gave up 4 bases and J gave up 0 bases, with 9 bases separating them. The CDR3 DNA reads as TGTGCCAGCAGTTCGGACAGAGCTAACTATGGCTACACCTTC. Protein: CASSSDRANYGYTF.

V and J are TRBV11-2 and TRBJ2-3; D ambiguous. This CDR3 is 13 amino acids long. CDR1 SGHAT and CDR2 FQNNGV come from the germline V gene. The ends were cut back, 0 bases at V and 4 bases at J, with 5 bases in the middle. The CDR3 bases are TGTGCCAGCAGCTTAGAGCGCCCAGATACGCAGTATTTT. Amino acid sequence: CASSLERPDTQYF.

V gene TRBV3-1 (or the pseudogene TRBV3-2) combines with J gene TRBJ2-7, with 9 nucleotides matching TRBD2. CDR3 length equals 16 residues. From germline, CDR1 is LGHDT and CDR2 YNNKEL (reference sequence). With 0 bases clipped from V and 5 bases from J, the junction kept 8 bases outside the gene matches. The CDR3 DNA reads as TGTGCCAGCAGCCAAGATCTTCGCGGGGGGGCCCACGAGCAGTACTTC. Residues: CASSQDLRGGAHEQYF.